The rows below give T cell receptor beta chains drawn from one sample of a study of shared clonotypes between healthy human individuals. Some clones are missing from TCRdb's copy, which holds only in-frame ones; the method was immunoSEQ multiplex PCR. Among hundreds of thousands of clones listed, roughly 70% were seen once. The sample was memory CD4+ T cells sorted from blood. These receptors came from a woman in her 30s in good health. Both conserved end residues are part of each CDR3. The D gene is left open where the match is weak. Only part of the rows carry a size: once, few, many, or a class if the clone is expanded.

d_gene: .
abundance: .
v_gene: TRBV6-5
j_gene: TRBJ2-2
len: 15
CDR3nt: TGTGCCAGCAGTTACTTAACAGGGATTACCGGGGAGCTGTTTTTT
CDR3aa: CASSYLTGITGELFF

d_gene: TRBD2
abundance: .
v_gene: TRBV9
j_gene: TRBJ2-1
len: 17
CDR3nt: TGTGCCAGCAGCGTAGGAGGTCTAGCGGACCTCTACAATGAGCAGTTCTTC
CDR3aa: CASSVGGLADLYNEQFF

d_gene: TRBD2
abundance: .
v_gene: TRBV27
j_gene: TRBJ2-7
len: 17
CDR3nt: TGTGCCAGCAGTTCTCGGCGCGGGCTAGCGGGCCAGTACGAGCAGTACTTC
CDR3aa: CASSSRRGLAGQYEQYF

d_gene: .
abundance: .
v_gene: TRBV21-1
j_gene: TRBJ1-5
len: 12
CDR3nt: TGTGCCAGCGTCTGTAGCAATCAGCCCCAGCATTTT
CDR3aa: CASVCSNQPQHF

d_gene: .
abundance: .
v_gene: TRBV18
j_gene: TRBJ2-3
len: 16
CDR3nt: TGTGCCAGCTCACAGGGCCCCCAAGCCCCCCAAGATACGCAGTATTTT
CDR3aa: CASSQGPQAPQDTQYF

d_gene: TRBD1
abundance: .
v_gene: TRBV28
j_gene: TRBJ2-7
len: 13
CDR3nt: TGTGCCAGCAGTGCCGGGACAGTTTACGAGCAGTACTTC
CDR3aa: CASSAGTVYEQYF

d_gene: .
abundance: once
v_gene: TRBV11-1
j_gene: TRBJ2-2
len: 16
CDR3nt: TGTGCCAGCAGCTTAGGAGCAGGGACTTACACCGGGGAGCTGTTTTTT
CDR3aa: CASSLGAGTYTGELFF

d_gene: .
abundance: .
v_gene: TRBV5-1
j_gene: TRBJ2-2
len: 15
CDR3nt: TGCGCCAGCAGCCCCCACGGGGAGGTAGGCGGGGAGCTGTTTTTT
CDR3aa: CASSPHGEVGGELFF

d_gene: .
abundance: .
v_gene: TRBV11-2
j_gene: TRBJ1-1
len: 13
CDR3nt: TGTGCCAGCAGCTTAGCTGGGGACACTGAAGCTTTCTTT
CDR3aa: CASSLAGDTEAFF

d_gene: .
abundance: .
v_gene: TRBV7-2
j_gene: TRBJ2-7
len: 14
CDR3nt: TGTGCCAGCAGCTTAGCCGGGAGTAACTCCGAGCAGTACTTC
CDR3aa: CASSLAGSNSEQYF

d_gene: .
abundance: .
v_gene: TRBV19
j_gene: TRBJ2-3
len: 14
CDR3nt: TGTGCCAGTAGTATGGGGAGGACCACAGATACGCAGTATTTT
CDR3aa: CASSMGRTTDTQYF

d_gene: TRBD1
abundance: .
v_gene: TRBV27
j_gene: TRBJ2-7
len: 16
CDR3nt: TGTGCCAGCAGTCAGGACTGGGGCAGGGGGAAGGGCGAGCAGTACTTC
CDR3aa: CASSQDWGRGKGEQYF

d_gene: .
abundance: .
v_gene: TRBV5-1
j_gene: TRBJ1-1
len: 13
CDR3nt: TGCGCCAGCAGCCCCCCTTCGCGCACTGAAGCTTTCTTT
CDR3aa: CASSPPSRTEAFF

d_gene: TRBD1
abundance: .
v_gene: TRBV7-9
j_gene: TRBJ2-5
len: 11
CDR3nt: TGTGCCAGCAGCTTAGGGGACAGGCGTGACTTC
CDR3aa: CASSLGDRRDF

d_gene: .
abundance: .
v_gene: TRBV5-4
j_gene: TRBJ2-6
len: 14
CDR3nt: TGTGCCAGCAGCTTTGATATTAGGGCCAACGTCCTGACTTTC
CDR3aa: CASSFDIRANVLTF